What follows is one T cell receptor beta chain and its context. The antigen this receptor binds is unknown. Base qualities are missing; no much larger clone stands one base away. The record originates from a study of blood T cells in healthy people across ages (dated by TCRdb to between 2014 and 2017). In the study overall: In model experiments, template switching captured roughly one uniquely barcoded TCR beta cDNA molecule for every two T cells. The study analyzed two additional independent replicas of 1 million unique cDNA reads from the same blood draw for two donors, one aged 18 to 30 and one aged 80 or older. The study measured age-related changes in TCR beta repertoire diversity using deep sequencing normalized with unique cDNA molecular identifiers. Donors of different ages were randomly distributed across sequencing lanes to avoid experimental bias. The donors were split into four age groups: young (average about 15 years), middle-aged (about 40), aged (more than 60) and long-lived (roughly 86). The study at large found these results: The percentage of naive T cells measured by flow cytometry correlated strongly with observed TCR beta diversity. Donor CMV infection status was unknown, potentially confounding age-related changes in expanded clonotypes. Bulk unsorted PBMC profiling prevented conclusive comparison of naive and antigen-experienced compartments. Total diversity estimates from one million sequenced T cells were considered lower bounds and underestimates. Observed TCR beta diversity per million T cells fell roughly linearly with age, and a significant reduction was already apparent by age roughly 41. Compared with the aged group, the long-lived group had more naive CD4+ T cells, fewer expanded clones and increased TCR diversity, a pattern suggesting age selection.

The 40 or so donors, aged about 6 to 95 years, were systemically healthy Caucasian individuals from Russia. Approximately 9.3 milliliters of peripheral blood were drawn from each donor into EDTA-treated Vacutainer tubes. PBMCs were isolated by Ficoll-Paque density-gradient centrifugation, with at least 7 million obtained per sample. Total RNA was extracted from PBMCs with Trizol reagent, with at least 6 micrograms obtained per sample. For every donor, an aliquot of PBMCs went through flow cytometry to measure the percentages of naive CD45RAhigh/CD27high T cells. The library was obtained by 5' RACE. The second PCR ran for about 6 to 11 cycles and used a J-beta primer mix along with a sample-barcoded 5' primer. A unique molecular identifier was introduced onto each TCR beta cDNA molecule by a template-switch 5' adaptor carrying 12 random nucleotides. Each sample yielded at least 2.5 million CDR3-containing paired-end reads. First-strand cDNA was synthesized from all RNA with the Mint cDNA synthesis kit, primed by a TRBC-specific oligonucleotide. Following uracil-DNA glycosylase treatment, a first 18-cycle PCR with universal primers M1SS and BC2_uni_R was performed on all cDNA. The source study handled its data this way. Normalization of each sample was performed by random selection of 1 million high-quality reads, each carrying a distinct molecular identifier. Instead of being binned into consensus sequences, reads with shared molecular identifiers were discarded. MiTCR, run with a Q25 quality threshold and the strictest error-elimination algorithm, handled CDR3 identification, clonotype clustering and error correction. A nonparametric unseen species model with Euler transformation was used to estimate lower-bound total TCR beta diversity. TCRdb trimmed public reads at Q25 via fastp, called clones via MiXCR and kept in-frame beta chains. Each entry is one CDR3 protein sequence, shown with its most common DNA and genes. V and J calls and clone size were set by TCRdb, not the authors. The sample contains 1.8 million or so distinct CDR3 sequences, roughly 43% of them found a single time. Roughly 23% of the sample is taken by the ten largest.

The CDR3 goes from the cysteine to the phenylalanine over 12 residues. Kept here is only the CDR3 DNA, which spans 36 bases and is read in frame from base 1. The germline V gene supplies CDR1 SGHDT and CDR2 YYEEEE. At the junction V is shortened by 3 bases and J by 7 bases, with 11 bases in between. The sequenced material came from blood. The sequence joins TRBV5-6 to TRBJ2-7, with the D segment identity uncertain. The TCR comes from a human donor in good health. The CDR3 protein: CASSSDWGEQYF. The nucleotides read TGTGCCAGCAGCTCTGATTGGGGAGAGCAGTACTTC.